This T cell receptor beta chain was recorded in a study of CD8+CD57+ T cells in acquired aplastic anemia. About this clonotype: Its matching antigen is unknown.

Sequencing was done on patients that had shown CD8+CD57+ cell expansion by flow cytometry. Researchers used genomic DNA as the template to profile TCR beta VDJ and CDR3. TCRdb itself ran the reads through MiXCR, one entry per CDR3 protein. The sample contains approximately 95,000 distinct CDR3 sequences, around 70% of which appear only once. General observations from the study: Significant differences in CD8+ Simpson's diversity were not observed between patients and controls. Patients had around 30 CD8+ CDR3 sequences in common with controls (the shared set).

Material for sequencing was sorted CD4+, CD8+, or CD8+CD57+ T cells (not recorded which) from PBMCs. This receptor was obtained from a human donor with aplastic anemia.

The CDR3 DNA is TGCAGTGGCCCACTAGCGGTACTCACAGATACGCAGTATTTT. Encoded protein: CSGPLAVLTDTQYF. The chain recombines TRBV20-1 with TRBJ2-3, with 8 positions matching TRBD2. V was clipped by 7 bases and J by 2 bases; unmatched bases: 8. The germline V gene encodes CDR1 DFQATT and CDR2 SNEGSKA (reference sequence). The CDR3 is 14 amino acids.